The 30 T cell receptor beta chains in this list originate from one sample, sequenced in a study of blood T cell repertoires in COVID-19. Using immunoSEQ multiplex PCR, the repertoire was profiled, and TCRdb retains in-frame clones only, with some absent. The sample consists of about 260,000 clones, roughly 90% of them appearing once. The specimen sequenced was peripheral blood. These receptors originate from a human donor in a cohort sampled during active COVID-19.

The chain couples TRBV7-8 to TRBJ1-2, with TRBD1 matching over 8 bases. With V trimmed by 5 bases and J by 8 bases, 7 bases remained unmatched. Germline assignment: CDR1 SGHVS and CDR2 FQNEAQ. The CDR3 sequence is 13 residues long. The CDR3 region has the DNA TGTGCCAGCAGCGCAGGGGGCGGGAGAGGCTACACCTTC. Translation gives CASSAGGGRGYTF.

The rearrangement joins TRBV4-2 to TRBJ2-1; TRBD2 matches at 11 bases. The V and J ends lost 4 bases and 7 bases, in that order; junction bases with no gene match: 12. Germline-derived CDR1 and CDR2 are LGHNA and YNFKEQ. The length of the CDR3 is 17 residues. CDR3 sequence: CASSLDLGVAGGNEQFF. As DNA, the CDR3 is TGTGCCAGCAGCCTGGATCTTGGGGTAGCGGGAGGGAATGAGCAGTTCTTC.

The V and J genes are TRBV10-3 and TRBJ2-7; no firm D call. Trimming left V 6 bases short and J 3 bases short, with 9 bases between. Per germline, CDR1 ENHRY and CDR2 SYGVKD. The CDR3 has 12 residues. The CDR3 loop reads CAIREDNYEQYF. The CDR3 DNA reads TGTGCCATCAGGGAAGACAACTACGAGCAGTACTTC.

J is TRBJ1-4 and V is TRBV24-1; TRBD1 matches at 12 bases. This CDR3 spans 17 amino acids. The ends lost 5 bases at V and 10 bases at J; junction bases unmatched: 13. Germline loops: CDR1 KGHDR, CDR2 SFDVKD. CDR3 sequence (DNA): TGTGCCACCAGTGGCCCACCCCCGGGACAGGGGGCGTCAAAACTGTTTTTT. Protein product: CATSGPPPGQGASKLFF.

A single count supports this clone. The V call is TRBV19, the J call TRBJ1-2; D is unresolved. The CDR3 totals 12 residues. V was clipped by 7 bases and J by 3 bases, with 9 bases between them. CDR1 LNHDA and CDR2 SQIVND come from the germline V gene (reference sequence). The CDR3 loop is CASKEGDYGYTF. For the CDR3, the DNA is TGTGCCAGTAAGGAGGGAGACTATGGCTACACCTTC.

The chain links TRBV6-5 to TRBJ2-7; D might be TRBD2 (5 bases). Trimming took 6 bases from V and 4 from J, leaving 19 bases between them. Germline CDR1 MNHEY, CDR2 SVGAGI. CDR3 length: 15 residues. CDR3 DNA: TGTGCCAGCAGCGACCTCGCCAGTACGGGATACGAGCAGTACTTC. Translated, it gives CASSDLASTGYEQYF.

The chain combines TRBV18 with TRBJ2-7; 8 nucleotides align to TRBD1. The CDR3 totals 13 residues. The J segment lost 6 bases and the V segment lost 2 bases, leaving 3 bases of the junction unmatched. CDR1 and CDR2 from the germline V gene are KGHSH and LQKENI. The CDR3 reads CASSPETGVEQYF. The CDR3 DNA follows: TGTGCCAGCTCACCAGAGACAGGGGTCGAGCAGTACTTC.

The chain combines TRBV29-1 with TRBJ2-7; D is possibly TRBD2 (5 bases). The CDR3 length is 12 residues. Germline V lookup: CDR1 SQVTM, CDR2 ANQGSEA. V was clipped by 4 bases and J by 1 base, with 8 bases between them. This CDR3 reads CSVVSGSYEQYF. In nucleotides, the CDR3 is TGCAGCGTTGTAAGCGGATCCTACGAGCAGTACTTC.

The V call is TRBV28, the J call TRBJ1-2, with 7 positions matching TRBD1. This CDR3 region has 13 residues. CDR1 MDHEN and CDR2 SYDVKM come from the germline V gene. V dropped 3 bases and J dropped 6; count of bases not matched to a gene: 4. This chain's CDR3 is CASSFQGENGYTF. As DNA, the CDR3 is TGTGCCAGCAGTTTTCAGGGGGAAAATGGCTACACCTTC.

The table lists this clone with a few counts. The chain has TRBV5-4 and TRBJ2-2, with D unresolved. Germline V gene data show CDR1 as SGHNT and CDR2 as YYREEE (reference sequence). Trimming took 0 bases from V and 7 from J, leaving 10 bases between them. This CDR3 has 14 amino acids. The CDR3 coding sequence is TGTGCCAGCAGCTTGGCCATGAGTAACGGGGAGCTGTTTTTT. Translating gives CASSLAMSNGELFF.

The rearrangement links TRBV4-1 to TRBJ1-5, with a possible D match to TRBD1 (6 bases). In germline, CDR1 is MGHRA, CDR2 YSYEKL. The CDR3 runs 16 residues. V lost 4 bases and J 0 bases, leaving 13 bases between the germline ends. The CDR3 bases are TGCGCCAGCAGCCTTCAAGGACAGTATAGCAATCAGCCCCAGCATTTT. Its translation is CASSLQGQYSNQPQHF.

The CDR3 nucleotides read TGTGCCAGCAGCTTTCCGGGACAGATGAACACTGAAGCTTTCTTT. This codes for CASSFPGQMNTEAFF. This chain links TRBV7-3 with TRBJ1-1, with TRBD1 matching over 7 bases. V lost 3 bases, J lost 0 bases, and 4 bases stayed unmatched. Germline V CDR1 and CDR2: SGHTA, FQGTGA. CDR3 length: 15 residues.

The V and J genes are TRBV7-9 and TRBJ1-5, with D possibly matching TRBD1 (5 bases). Trimming took 6 bases from V and 5 from J, leaving 8 bases between them. Germline CDR1 SEHNR, CDR2 FQNEAQ (reference sequence). CDR3 length equals 12 residues. The CDR3 loop is CASRVGDQPQHF. CDR3 sequence (DNA): TGTGCCAGCAGGGTAGGGGATCAGCCCCAGCATTTT.

The J gene is TRBJ1-1, the V gene TRBV28, with 7 bases aligning to TRBD1. CDR3 size: 17 residues. The V gene end was trimmed by 6 bases and the J gene end by 1 base; junction bases not matched to a gene: 14. From germline, CDR1 is MDHEN and CDR2 SYDVKM. Here the CDR3 reads CASSPLHRGRTNTEAFF. The CDR3 DNA sequence: TGTGCCAGCAGCCCACTCCACAGGGGCCGGACGAACACTGAAGCTTTCTTT.

A few counts support this clone. V is TRBV2 and J is TRBJ1-3; D is unresolved. The V and J ends lost 4 bases and 1 base respectively, with 5 bases between them. The germline CDR1 and CDR2 sequences are SNHLY and FYNNEI. The CDR3 sequence is 13 residues long. The CDR3: CASSAPSGNTIYF. The CDR3 DNA reads TGTGCCAGCAGTGCCCCATCTGGAAACACCATATATTTT. Filled out from reference TRBV2 and TRBJ1-3, the complete variable domain reads EPEVTQTPSHQVTQMGQEVILRCVPISNHLYFYWYRQILGQKVEFLVSFYNNEISEKSEIFDDQFSVERPDGSNFTLKIRSTKLEDSAMYFCASSAPSGNTIYFGEGSWLTVV.

In its sample, this clone was seen once. The chain employs TRBV21-1 and TRBJ1-6. TRBV21-1 is labeled a pseudogene. The CDR3 extends over 16 amino acids. CDR3 loop: CASSKEYTLGNSPLHF. The CDR3 DNA reads TGTGCCAGCAGCAAAGAATACACCCTAGGAAATTCACCCCTCCACTTT.

This chain links TRBV27 with TRBJ1-2; D is unresolved. Germline CDR1 is MNHEY and CDR2 is SMNVEV (reference sequence). This CDR3 has 15 amino acids. V was pared by 0 bases and J by 2 bases, with 10 bases between. CDR3 nucleotides: TGTGCCAGCAGTTTATCGAGGCAGCCAAACTATGGCTACACCTTC. It translates to CASSLSRQPNYGYTF.

CDR3 amino acids: CAASRTGVYEQYF. DNA of the CDR3: TGTGCCGCCTCACGGACAGGGGTCTACGAGCAGTACTTC. This chain joins TRBV7-9 and TRBJ2-7; the match to TRBD1 covers 9 bases. V gave up 11 bases and J gave up 3 bases; unmatched junction bases: 8. This CDR3 is 13 amino acids long. Germline lookup yields CDR1 SEHNR and CDR2 FQNEAQ (reference sequence). The full variable domain, in which reference TRBV7-9 and TRBJ2-7 provide the parts outside the CDR3, is DTGVSQNPRHKITKRGQNVTFRCDPISEHNRLYWYRQTLGQGPEFLTYFQNEAQLEKSRLLSDRFSAERPKGSFSTLEIQRTEQGDSAMYLCAASRTGVYEQYFGPGTRLTVT.

Written as DNA, the CDR3 is TGTGCCAGCAGCTTAGGGCAGGGCATGGAAACGCACGAGCAGTACTTC. This codes for CASSLGQGMETHEQYF. The chain couples TRBV7-9 to TRBJ2-7; a possible D gene is TRBD1 (5 bases). This CDR3 region has 16 residues. The V gene's germline CDR1 is SEHNR and CDR2 FQNEAQ (reference sequence). Trimming shortened V by 1 base and J by 5 bases, and 18 bases separated the two germline ends.

The CDR3 bases are TGCGCCAGCAGCCGAAGCGGGACAGGGGGTAGAAACACTGAAGCTTTCTTT. The encoded protein is CASSRSGTGGRNTEAFF. V gene TRBV4-3 combines with J gene TRBJ1-1, with 11 nucleotides matching TRBD1. Trimming took 4 bases from V and 2 from J; bases not matched to a gene: 9. This CDR3 is 17 amino acids long. CDR1 is LGHNA and CDR2 is YSLEER in the germline V gene.

The V gene is TRBV7-2, the J gene TRBJ2-6, with 8 nucleotides matching TRBD1. This CDR3 is built from 17 residues. Per the germline V gene, CDR1 is SGHTA and CDR2 is FQGNSA. Germline trimming cut 3 bases from V and 4 bases from J; bases unmatched to any gene: 8. CDR3 DNA sequence: TGTGCCAGCAGCTTCGACAGGGGAACGTCCGGGGCCAACGTCCTGACTTTC. Amino acid sequence: CASSFDRGTSGANVLTF.

This clone was observed once. The chain couples TRBV5-6 to TRBJ2-7; 8 nucleotides align to TRBD1. Germline V gives CDR1 SGHDT, CDR2 YYEEEE. The CDR3 is made up of 15 amino acids. Trimming took 4 bases from V and 4 from J; bases not matched to a gene: 10. The CDR3 bases are TGTGCCAGCAGCGCCGGACAGGGATTCTCTTACGAGCAGTACTTC. This encodes CASSAGQGFSYEQYF.

This chain connects TRBV4-3 to TRBJ2-3; 12 bases are a match to TRBD2. Germline V CDR1 and CDR2: LGHNA, YSLEER. The ends lost 6 bases at V and 3 bases at J; junction bases unmatched: 4. The CDR3 runs to 15 residues. The CDR3, as DNA: TGCGCCAGCAGTCAGACTAGCGGGGGAACAGATACGCAGTATTTT. Its translation is CASSQTSGGTDTQYF.

This clone was recorded once. The J gene is TRBJ1-2, the V gene TRBV7-2; 9 bases are shared with TRBD1. The ends lost 5 bases at V and 6 bases at J; junction bases unmatched: 4. Germline CDR1 SGHTA, CDR2 FQGNSA. The CDR3 runs 13 residues. The CDR3 DNA follows: TGTGCCAGCAGCGTGGGACAGGGAGATGGCTACACCTTC. The encoded protein is CASSVGQGDGYTF. Based on the CDR3 plus reference TRBV7-2 and TRBJ1-2, the full variable domain is GAGVSQSPSNKVTEKGKDVELRCDPISGHTALYWYRQSLGQGLEFLIYFQGNSAPDKSGLPSDRFSAERTGGSVSTLTIQRTQQEDSAVYLCASSVGQGDGYTFGSGTRLTVV.

This chain joins TRBV12-2 and TRBJ2-7; the table's D gene call, TRBD1, was not cross checked with the DNA. TRBV12-2 is deemed a pseudogene. CDR3 length equals 19 residues. The CDR3 nucleotides read TGTGCAAGTCGCTTAGCGCCGGCGGGGATAAACAGGGGTAAGTACGAGCAGTACTTC. Residues: CASRLAPAGINRGKYEQYF.

The rearrangement joins TRBV5-1 to TRBJ1-2, with TRBD1 identical over 8 bases. The CDR3 is 16 amino acids. Germline V gene data show CDR1 as SGHRS and CDR2 as YFSETQ. The junction had 8 bases not matched to a gene; V was cut back by 0 bases and J by 4 bases. CDR3 region: CASSLVRGQEVYGYTF. The DNA of the CDR3 is TGCGCCAGCAGCTTGGTTCGGGGACAGGAGGTCTATGGCTACACCTTC.

The table lists this clone with a few counts. The chain combines TRBV9 with TRBJ2-2, with 14 positions matching TRBD2. The V segment lost 3 bases and the J segment 6 bases; nucleotides outside the gene matches: 7. CDR1 is SGDLS, CDR2 YYNGEE, per germline. The CDR3 contains 17 residues. The CDR3 reads CASSGGTSGGWAGELFF. CDR3 bases: TGTGCCAGCAGCGGAGGGACTAGCGGGGGATGGGCCGGGGAGCTGTTTTTT.

V gene TRBV2 combines with J gene TRBJ1-4, with D unclear. Germline CDR1 and CDR2: SNHLY and FYNNEI. The CDR3 has 14 amino acids. The V end was cut by 6 bases, the J end by 5 bases, with 13 bases between. The CDR3 region has the DNA TGTGCCAGCAGGTCAACCTACGCCAATGAAAAACTGTTTTTT. Amino acids: CASRSTYANEKLFF.

The genes are TRBV11-2 and TRBJ2-1; 7 bases agree with TRBD1. Germline CDR1 is SGHAT and CDR2 is FQNNGV. J was trimmed by 2 bases and V by 5 bases; bases with no gene match: 6. The length of the CDR3 is 15 residues. The CDR3 bases are TGTGCCAGCAGCCTGGGACAGAGTCCCTACAATGAGCAGTTCTTC. Protein sequence: CASSLGQSPYNEQFF.

The chain recombines TRBV7-9 with TRBJ2-1; D might be TRBD1 (5 bases). Germline values: CDR1 SEHNR, CDR2 FQNEAQ (reference sequence). This CDR3 region has 15 residues. V gave up 3 bases and J gave up 3 bases, with 12 bases separating them. The CDR3 sequence is CASSFPGPNYNEQFF. CDR3 nucleotide sequence: TGTGCCAGCAGCTTCCCAGGGCCGAACTACAATGAGCAGTTCTTC.